This TCR beta chain is from a study of molecular identifiers for immune sequencing clone quantification. Comment on this clonotype: Just one base apart from a much larger clone, this may be a read error.

The CDR3 has 17 residues. Germline CDR1 reads MNHEY; CDR2 reads SVGAGI. TCRdb passed the PCR reads through MiXCR, listing each CDR3 protein once. The sample includes around 54,000 distinct CDR3 sequences, approximately 26% seen only once; the top ten take under 2%. The chain carries TRBV6-5 and TRBJ2-6; D is perhaps TRBD1 (5 bases). Input material: naive CD8+ T cells from blood, with Jurkat cell RNA spiked in. Noted subset: FACS-sorted CD8+CD4-CCR7+CD45RA+ naive T cells. The TCR was taken from a human donor in good health. Some libraries in this study had Jurkat cell RNA spiked in. The DNA for the CDR3 is TGTGCCAGCAGTAGTTGGGCCGAAATCTCTGGGGCCAACGTCCTGCCTTTC. This encodes CASSSWAEISGANVLPF.